The 26 T cell receptor beta chains reported below all come from one sample, sequenced in a study of tumor-infiltrating lymphocytes in primary liver carcinoma. The researchers obtained blood RNA from unsorted whole blood and also extracted germline DNA. Reverse transcription of about 0.5 ug total RNA with a constant-region primer produced TCR beta cDNA. What produced the TCR beta libraries was three nested multiplex PCR rounds using slightly modified ARM-PCR. It was with TRBV1-TRBV30 forward primers and a C-beta reverse primer that the first two PCR rounds were run, at roughly 10 cycles each. Each CDR3 protein gets one entry after TCRdb re-called the multiplex PCR reads with MiXCR. The data show 150,000 to 200,000 distinct CDR3 sequences, less than 65% seen once. The sample was peripheral blood. These TCRs come from an older woman with primary liver carcinoma and hepatitis B virus infection.

This clonotype was recorded many times. The gene calls are TRBV6-1 and TRBJ2-7; D gene ambiguous. The CDR3 extends over 11 amino acids. Deletions cut 10 bases from V and 5 bases from J, with 12 bases between. Germline V gene data show CDR1 as MNHNS and CDR2 as SASEGT. The CDR3 sequence: CATRVADEQYF. In DNA form, the CDR3 reads TGTGCCACTCGGGTTGCCGACGAGCAGTACTTC.

About this clonotype: One end of the junction varies from germline; a read error may be responsible. The V and J genes are TRBV12-3 or TRBV12-4 and TRBJ2-1; D is perhaps TRBD1 or TRBD2 (5 bases each). The CDR3 is made up of 17 amino acids. The CDR3 is CASSLWDEGIWSNEQFF. CDR3 DNA: TGTGCCAGTAGTTTATGGGACGAAGGGATTTGGTCGAACGAGCAGTTCTTC.

About this clonotype itself: A much larger clone differs from this one at a single base, so this may be a read error. This chain connects TRBV29-1 to TRBJ2-1; possibly TRBD1 for D (5 bases). Germline loops: CDR1 SQVTM, CDR2 ANQGSEA. The CDR3 consists of 11 residues. CDR3 DNA: TGCATCACATATACAGGCGGCTGGCAGTTCTTC. It codes for CITYTGGWQFF.

DNA of the CDR3: TGTGCCAGCAGCCAAAGGGTAGCGTTAGAAGAGACCCAGTACTTC. It specifies CASSQRVALEETQYF. J is TRBJ2-5 and V is TRBV4-2; a weak D match, TRBD2 (5 bases). Germline V gene data show CDR1 as LGHNA and CDR2 as YNFKEQ. The CDR3 runs to 15 residues. Trimming removed 2 bases at V and 3 bases at J, with 13 bases between.

With respect to this clonotype: A read error is possible here, since a much larger clone lies one base away. This rearrangement joins TRBV6-1 to TRBJ1-1; 10 bases match TRBD1. J gave up 4 bases and V 10 bases, and 9 bases lay outside the gene matches. Germline V CDR1 and CDR2: MNHNS, SASEGT. The CDR3 consists of 14 residues. CDR3 sequence reads: CANTRGQGGTEAFF. The CDR3 region has the DNA TGTGCCAACACCCGCGGACAGGGGGGCACTGAAGCTTTCTTT.

For this clonotype: Sequence at one end of the junction differs from germline and may be a read error. The CDR3 DNA reads TGCAGCGCCTACGATCCAGGGGCTAGCTCCTACAGTGAGCAGTTCTTC. Its translation: CSAYDPGASSYSEQFF. This rearrangement joins TRBV29-1 to TRBJ2-1; D possibly corresponds to TRBD1 (6 bases). This CDR3 is built from 16 residues. Looked up from germline, CDR1 is SQVTM and CDR2 is ANQGSEA.

Points on this clonotype: A much more abundant neighbour one base away suggests this may be a read error. The chain carries TRBV6-1 and TRBJ2-2; no firm D call. CDR3 length: 12 residues. The germline V gene encodes CDR1 MNHNS and CDR2 SASEGT. Trimming took 6 bases from V and 4 from J, leaving 6 bases between them. The CDR3 spells CASRESTGELFF. The DNA for the CDR3 is TGTGCCAGCAGGGAAAGCACCGGGGAGCTGTTTTTT.

As to this clonotype: One junction end disagrees with the germline gene, perhaps due to a read error. The chain employs TRBV7-8 and TRBJ2-3; D is possibly TRBD1 or TRBD2 (6 bases each). The CDR3 is 17 amino acids. Germline lookup yields CDR1 SGHVS and CDR2 FQNEAQ. In DNA form, the CDR3 reads TGTGTCAGCAGCCTCGGGGGCGGGACAAGACGCACAGATACGCAGTATTTT. It specifies CVSSLGGGTRRTDTQYF.

The chain carries TRBV7-2 and TRBJ2-7, with TRBD2 identical over 11 bases. The length of the CDR3 is 18 residues. J gave up 7 bases and V 4 bases, and 18 bases lay outside the gene matches. Germline V gene data show CDR1 as SGHTA and CDR2 as FQGNSA. CDR3 sequence (DNA): TGTGCCAGCAGCTCCTCACCTGGGACTAGCGGACCCGCACGGGAGCAGTACTTC. Residues: CASSSSPGTSGPAREQYF.

This clonotype was seen ten or more times. Its ends do not fully match the called genes, so a read error is possible. J is TRBJ2-1 and V is TRBV11-2; D is unresolved. The CDR3 runs to 14 residues. Germline assignment: CDR1 SGHAT and CDR2 FQNNGV. CDR3 residues: CASSLDETLRTTTF. Written as DNA, the CDR3 is TGTGCCAGCAGCTTAGATGAGACCCTCCGAACTACCACCTTC.

As for this clonotype: Since a much larger clone is just one base distant, this may be a read error. The J gene is TRBJ2-1, the V gene TRBV29-1; 7 bases fit TRBD2. The CDR3 spans 14 residues. Germline CDR1 is SQVTM and CDR2 is ANQGSEA. This CDR3 reads CSVLPQRGYSEQFF. Written as DNA, the CDR3 is TGCAGCGTTCTACCCCAGCGGGGCTACAGTGAGCAGTTCTTC.

This clonotype was found many times. The V gene is TRBV4-1, the J gene TRBJ2-7; perhaps TRBD2 as D (5 bases). The CDR3 extends over 14 amino acids. V shed 6 bases and J shed 0 bases, with 12 bases lying between them. Germline V gene lookup returns CDR1 MGHRA and CDR2 YSYEKL. The CDR3 here is CASRPIGSSYEQYF. CDR3 sequence (DNA): TGCGCCAGCAGACCCATAGGGAGCTCCTACGAGCAGTACTTC.

CDR3 loop: CASSPQGLNSYEQYF. The CDR3 DNA reads TGCGCCAGCAGCCCCCAGGGCCTTAACTCCTACGAGCAGTACTTC. The J gene is TRBJ2-7, the V gene TRBV5-1, with a weak D call TRBD1 (5 bases). The V end lost 4 bases, the J end lost 0 bases, and 14 bases lay between the germline ends. Germline loops: CDR1 SGHRS, CDR2 YFSETQ. The CDR3 is 15 amino acids.

This chain joins TRBV14 and TRBJ2-5; D ambiguous. The germline gives CDR1 SGHDN, CDR2 FVKESK. CDR3 length: 13 amino acids. V dropped 1 base and J dropped 9 bases, with 12 bases sitting between them. The CDR3 nucleotides are TGTGCCAGCAGCCAAGGCCACTACATGCCCCAGTACTTC. Translation: CASSQGHYMPQYF.

This chain uses TRBV11-1 with TRBJ2-1; TRBD2 aligns across 13 bases. Trimming removed 6 bases from V and 11 bases from J; junction bases left unmatched: 10. Germline assignment: CDR1 SGHAT and CDR2 FQDESV (reference sequence). The CDR3 contains 15 residues. The CDR3 loop reads CASSSLAGGPSKQFF. The CDR3 DNA follows: TGTGCCAGCAGTTCACTAGCGGGAGGGCCGAGTAAGCAGTTCTTC.

In its sample, this clonotype was seen a few times. An end of the junction does not agree with germline; a read error may underlie this. CDR3 DNA sequence: TGCAGCGCTGTTAATGGGGCAGGGAGAGTCGGGGAGCTGTCTTTT. This sequence encodes CSAVNGAGRVGELSF. This sequence joins TRBV29-1 and TRBJ2-2; D is perhaps TRBD1 or TRBD2 (5 bases each). The CDR3 has 15 residues. Per the germline V gene, CDR1 is SQVTM and CDR2 is ANQGSEA.

This clonotype is medium-sized. The chain is built from TRBV11-2 and TRBJ2-5; 9 nucleotides match TRBD2. CDR1 SGHAT and CDR2 FQNNGV come from the germline V gene. Trimming removed 5 bases from V and 4 bases from J; junction bases left unmatched: 14. CDR3 size: 17 residues. The CDR3, as DNA: TGTGCCAGCAGCCCTAGGGGACAACTAGCGGGCCTAGAGACCCAGTACTTC. This sequence encodes CASSPRGQLAGLETQYF.

In regard to this clonotype: This may be a read error, as it is one base from a much larger clone. The rearrangement uses TRBV12-3 or TRBV12-4 and TRBJ2-1; 7 bases match TRBD2. This CDR3 region has 15 residues. J gave up 4 bases and V 7 bases, and 10 bases lay outside the gene matches. This CDR3 reads CASTAKSGAYNEQFF. DNA of the CDR3: TGTGCCAGCACCGCGAAAAGCGGGGCATACAATGAGCAGTTCTTC.

This clonotype was detected a few times. The V call is TRBV7-9, the J call TRBJ2-7; tentatively, D is TRBD1 (5 bases). V lost 10 bases to trimming and J lost 0 bases, with 16 bases between them. This CDR3 has 14 amino acids. Germline assignment: CDR1 SEHNR and CDR2 FQNEAQ (reference sequence). CDR3 in DNA: TGTGCCACCACTCCCCCGACAGCCTCCTACGAGCAGTACTTC. Translation: CATTPPTASYEQYF.

The sample holds many counts of this clonotype. V usage is TRBV10-3 and J usage is TRBJ1-1; 9 bases align to TRBD1. Germline V CDR1 and CDR2: ENHRY, SYGVKD. V shed 3 bases and J 5 bases; nucleotides not matched to a gene: 7. This CDR3 is 15 amino acids long. Here the CDR3 reads CAISDPGTGTTEAFF. The CDR3 bases are TGTGCCATCAGTGACCCCGGGACAGGGACAACTGAAGCTTTCTTT.

A word on this clonotype: Given a much more abundant clone one base away, this may be a read error. This CDR3 fails to terminate in the conserved phenylalanine or tryptophan, so it likely reflects a read error. The J gene is TRBJ1-1, the V gene TRBV6-2 or TRBV6-3, with TRBD1 matching over 8 bases. The CDR3 consists of 15 residues. V trimming: 0 bases; J trimming: 4 bases; junction bases outside the gene matches: 4. Germline CDR1 and CDR2: MNHEY and SVGEGT. The chain's CDR3 is CASSYSAGGGTEAFL. The CDR3 region has the DNA TGTGCCAGCAGTTACTCCGCAGGGGGCGGCACTGAAGCTTTCTTA.

As concerns this clonotype: Compared with germline, one end of the junction differs, possibly owing to a read error. This chain joins TRBV11-2 and TRBJ2-7, with D hard to call. Germline V lookup: CDR1 SGHAT, CDR2 FQNNGV. The CDR3 sequence is 15 residues long. The CDR3 region is CVSSLVRGLHYEQYF. CDR3 nucleotide sequence: TGTGTCAGCAGCTTAGTGCGCGGTCTGCACTATGAGCAGTACTTC.

The V and J genes are TRBV6-1 and TRBJ1-2; D perhaps matches TRBD1 (5 bases). CDR1 is MNHNS, CDR2 SASEGT, per germline. This CDR3 has 15 residues. V was shortened by 3 bases and J by 0 bases, with 11 bases between the two germline ends. The CDR3 region has the DNA TGTGCCAGCAGTGATACATGGGGCACTAACTATGGCTACACCTTC. Protein sequence: CASSDTWGTNYGYTF.

To note about this clonotype: Germline and junction disagree at one end, which may indicate a read error. V gene TRBV5-1 combines with J gene TRBJ1-3, with D possibly TRBD1 on 6 matching bases. Per the germline V gene, CDR1 is SGHRS and CDR2 is YFSETQ. The CDR3 consists of 16 residues. CDR3 loop: CASSLPRQDSGNTMYF. CDR3 nucleotides: TGCGCCAGCAGCTTGCCCAGACAGGACTCTGGAAACACCATGTATTTT.

On this clonotype itself: As the CDR3 is not closed by the conserved phenylalanine or tryptophan, this likely results from a read error. V is TRBV11-2 and J is TRBJ2-3, with TRBD2 matching over 11 bases. This CDR3 is built from 18 residues. The V gene end was trimmed by 0 bases and the J gene end by 4 bases; junction bases not matched to a gene: 9. CDR1 is SGHAT and CDR2 is FQNNGV in the germline V gene. CDR3 region: CASSLDLGTSGSSDTQYL. CDR3 in DNA: TGTGCCAGCAGCTTAGATCTCGGGACTAGCGGTAGCTCAGATACGCAGTATTTA.

To note about this clonotype: This may come from a read error, since a much larger clone is one base off. This chain joins TRBV6-6 and TRBJ1-5; D may be TRBD1 (5 bases). The germline gives CDR1 MNHNY, CDR2 SVGAGI (reference sequence). The CDR3 covers 15 residues. V lost 5 bases, J lost 2 bases, and 13 bases lay in between. The CDR3 region has the DNA TGTGCCAGCAGTCGCGCCGGGGGGGGCAATCAGCCCCAGCATTTT. Amino acid sequence: CASSRAGGGNQPQHF.